This entry concerns a single TCR beta chain. The data are from a study of T cell changes during pregnancy in multiple sclerosis. The CDR3 is 14 amino acids. Germline CDR1 is SSHAT and CDR2 is FNYEAQ (reference sequence). Unmatched junction bases numbered 5, after V lost 5 bases and J lost 3 bases. Assay used: immunoSEQ multiplex PCR; TCRdb lists only in-frame clones, some missing. The repertoire holds around 64,000 clones, with approximately 91% as singletons. Sequencing was performed on CD4+ T cells from peripheral blood mononuclear cells, taken after pregnancy. The chain uses TRBV7-7 and TRBJ2-5; 8 bases fit TRBD2. This clonotype was sampled from a female donor with multiple sclerosis, enrolled in a pregnancy study. The CDR3: CASSTLGLEETQYF. CDR3 DNA: TGTGCCAGCAGCACCTTGGGACTAGAAGAGACCCAGTACTTC.